A selection of T cell receptor beta chains follows, all from one sample in a study of blood T cells in healthy people across ages. TCRdb used MiXCR to reprocess the 5' RACE reads, holding one entry per CDR3 protein. The sample has roughly 800,000 distinct CDR3 sequences, just under 25% seen once. These sequences were also reported in another study, on T cells of mothers and their children.

Specimen: blood. The receptors originated from a boy between 10 and 17 years old in good health. The conserved cysteine and the conserved F or W are not part of the CDR3 here. D genes are given only for firm matches.

TRBD2 TRBV18 ASSQDGLAGGDERF
NA TRBV20-1 RVADSYEQY
NA TRBV5-1 AGSGTVVSYEQY
TRBD1 TRBV28 ASSLITGGKTEAF
NA TRBV19 ASSIDDSAASYNEQF
NA TRBV28 ASSSPGNEQY
NA TRBV7-2 ASSLGIYNEQF
NA TRBV12-3/TRBV12-4 ASSTHLVDEQY
NA TRBV7-6 ASSPYRGLSPSGSPLH
NA TRBV28 ASSFSGRRINGYT
NA TRBV7-7 ASSLGRSSVREETQY
TRBD1 TRBV27 ASRGRTGYEQY
NA TRBV11-2 ASSHRTGQLGALH
NA TRBV2 ASGQVMNTGELF
TRBD1 TRBV18 ASSPSVGQGKTQY
NA TRBV6-5 ASSYSLSHPQH
TRBD1 TRBV6-5 ASRSGTGSYEQY
NA TRBV12-5 ASALLGFGGPNTDTQY
NA TRBV29-1 SVPPTDNGGGYDQY
NA TRBV7-2 ASSLATDYGNTIY
NA TRBV7-2 ASRKQGGGSSYNEQF
NA TRBV20-1 SARVGSSEQY
TRBD1 TRBV20-1 SATLGTGGLEKLF
NA TRBV28 ASSVALGGGYT
NA TRBV6-5 ASGTTTDTQY
TRBD2 TRBV7-2 ASSLAASGSPAQY
TRBD2 TRBV29-1 SVRLAGEHEQY